The 28 T cell receptor beta chains below were found in one sample sequenced in a study of shared clonotypes between healthy human individuals. Measured with immunoSEQ multiplex PCR; TCRdb has only the in-frame clones, and not every one. The repertoire holds around 2,000,000 clones, around 93% seen once, with under 2% in the top ten. Naive CD8 isolation took CD45RO-negative cells positively selected for CCR7 and excluded terminally differentiated effector memory CD45RA+ cells. The sequencing sample was made of naive CD8+ T cells from PBMCs. The source is a man aged 18 to 35 in good health. Some clones in this sample may be carry-over from other donors' samples.

CDR3 loop: CASSLTSPGAVWTDTQYF. DNA for the CDR3: TGTGCCAGCAGTTTAACGTCTCCAGGGGCGGTTTGGACAGATACGCAGTATTTT. The chain employs TRBV28 and TRBJ2-3; weak D call: TRBD1 (6 bases). The CDR3 is 18 amino acids. CDR1 is MDHEN and CDR2 is SYDVKM in the germline V gene. Between the trimmed V and J ends, which lost 2 bases and 3 bases, there was a span of 21 bases.

This chain links TRBV6-5 with TRBJ2-1; D call uncertain. This CDR3 has 13 amino acids. Germline V gene sequence: CDR1 MNHEY, CDR2 SVGAGI. The V end was cut by 0 bases, the J end by 8 bases, with 8 bases between. CDR3 sequence: CASSYSGAHEQFF. The CDR3, as DNA: TGTGCCAGCAGTTACTCGGGTGCGCATGAGCAGTTCTTC.

This clone was counted a single time. The chain is built from TRBV9 and TRBJ2-3; possible D gene TRBD2, 5 bases. V lost 0 bases and J lost 1, with 9 bases in between. This CDR3 is 15 amino acids long. Germline V lookup: CDR1 SGDLS, CDR2 YYNGEE. CDR3 residues: CASSVDGSGTDTQYF. The CDR3, as DNA: TGTGCCAGCAGCGTAGATGGTAGCGGCACAGATACGCAGTATTTT.

The J gene is TRBJ2-1, the V gene TRBV4-3; the D is unclear. Trimming removed 4 bases from V and 5 bases from J, with 18 bases in between. Germline CDR1 reads LGHNA; CDR2 reads YSLEER. There are 16 residues in the CDR3. The DNA of the CDR3 is TGCGCCAGCAGCCGACTCTCTCACCAAATTGACAATGAGCAGTTCTTC. Translated, it gives CASSRLSHQIDNEQFF.

The rearrangement links TRBV7-9 to TRBJ2-1; 8 bases are shared with TRBD1. There are 14 residues in the CDR3. The junction had 14 bases not matched to a gene; V was cut back by 6 bases and J by 13 bases. In germline, CDR1 is SEHNR, CDR2 FQNEAQ (reference sequence). The CDR3 DNA sequence: TGTGCCAGCAGGACTGGACAGGGTCCCCGAGAACAGTTCTTC. This sequence encodes CASRTGQGPREQFF.

The chain employs TRBV7-9 and TRBJ2-7; a possible D gene is TRBD2 (6 bases). Germline V lookup: CDR1 SEHNR, CDR2 FQNEAQ (reference sequence). V lost 5 bases, J lost 7 bases, and 15 bases lay in between. This CDR3 spans 13 amino acids. This CDR3 is CASSGGTSVEQYF. As DNA, the CDR3 is TGTGCCAGCAGCGGGGGGACTTCCGTAGAGCAGTACTTC.

This CDR3 is CASSADRGRINEQFF. CDR3 nucleotide sequence: TGTGCCAGCAGTGCGGACAGGGGGCGAATCAATGAGCAGTTCTTC. The chain uses TRBV6-1 and TRBJ2-1; 11 positions match TRBD1. The CDR3 has 15 residues. The trim removed 4 bases at V and 6 bases at J, leaving 5 bases unmatched. Germline V gives CDR1 MNHNS, CDR2 SASEGT.

This clone was seen only once. This chain uses TRBV27 with TRBJ2-3; D unresolved. Germline V gene lookup returns CDR1 MNHEY and CDR2 SMNVEV (reference sequence). The CDR3 is made up of 15 amino acids. V was pared by 4 bases and J by 0 bases, with 11 bases between. Written as DNA, the CDR3 is TGTGCCAGCAGTTCAATTAGGTTAAGCACAGATACGCAGTATTTT. Residues: CASSSIRLSTDTQYF.

This sequence joins TRBV5-6 and TRBJ2-7; D gene uncertain. The CDR3 totals 14 residues. Germline-derived CDR1 and CDR2 are SGHDT and YYEEEE. Trimming removed 2 bases from V and 5 bases from J, with 14 bases in between. The CDR3 loop is CASSLVGGKNEQYF. The CDR3 DNA is TGTGCCAGCAGCTTAGTGGGTGGGAAGAACGAGCAGTACTTC.

Details on this clone: This sample includes further DNA sequences coding for the same CDR3. The rearrangement links TRBV28 to TRBJ2-1; D is unclear. Trimming left V 5 bases short and J 4 bases short, with 9 bases between. The V gene's germline CDR1 is MDHEN and CDR2 SYDVKM. The CDR3 extends over 13 amino acids. Here the CDR3 DNA reads TGTGCCAGCAGTCTGGGTCCGTACAATGAGCAGTTCTTC. Translating it yields CASSLGPYNEQFF.

The CDR3 reads CASSIMEVRAATNEKLFF. CDR3 in DNA: TGTGCCAGTAGTATCATGGAAGTTCGGGCGGCAACTAATGAAAAACTGTTTTTT. This sequence joins TRBV19 and TRBJ1-4; no definite D call. The CDR3 sequence is 18 residues long. Trimming pared 3 bases from V and 0 bases from J, leaving 17 bases between. Germline CDR1 LNHDA, CDR2 SQIVND (reference sequence).

The CDR3 region has the DNA TGCAGCGTCCCATCGAAGTATAAGCGGGAGAACAATGAGCAGTTCTTC. Amino acid sequence: CSVPSKYKRENNEQFF. The chain links TRBV29-1 to TRBJ2-1; 8 bases line up with TRBD2. J gave up 5 bases and V 6 bases, and 15 bases lay outside the gene matches. CDR3 length equals 16 residues. Germline V gene lookup returns CDR1 SQVTM and CDR2 ANQGSEA.

The chain has TRBV7-6 and TRBJ1-2; TRBD1 is a possible D gene (6 bases). This CDR3 region has 15 residues. V lost 1 base and J 5 bases, leaving 14 bases between the germline ends. Germline-derived CDR1 and CDR2 are SGHVS and FNYEAQ. CDR3 in DNA: TGTGCCAGCAGCTTAGAGGTCGCAGGGGAGTATGGCTACACCTTC. Amino acids: CASSLEVAGEYGYTF. Looking up the rest from reference TRBV7-6 and TRBJ1-2 gives the full variable domain: GAGVSQSPRYKVTKRGQDVALRCDPISGHVSLYWYRQALGQGPEFLTYFNYEAQQDKSGLPNDRFSAERPEGSISTLTIQRTEQRDSAMYRCASSLEVAGEYGYTFGSGTRLTVV.

The chain is built from TRBV13 and TRBJ1-2, with 8 nucleotides matching TRBD1. Per the germline V gene, CDR1 is PRHDT and CDR2 is FYEKMQ (reference sequence). The CDR3 covers 16 residues. Trimming at V came to 0 bases and at J to 0 bases, leaving 3 bases not matched to a gene. The CDR3 here is CASSLGEDRANYGYTF. The CDR3 DNA sequence: TGTGCCAGCAGCTTAGGGGAGGACAGGGCTAACTATGGCTACACCTTC. Based on the CDR3 plus reference TRBV13 and TRBJ1-2, the full variable domain is AAGVIQSPRHLIKEKRETATLKCYPIPRHDTVYWYQQGPGQDPQFLISFYEKMQSDKGSIPDRFSAQQFSDYHSELNMSSLELGDSALYFCASSLGEDRANYGYTFGSGTRLTVV.

About this clone: Within the sample, other DNA sequences also encode this same CDR3. The V gene is TRBV4-1, the J gene TRBJ2-1, with D tentatively TRBD2 (6 bases). The CDR3 is 15 amino acids. In germline, CDR1 is MGHRA, CDR2 YSYEKL. The V end was cut by 1 base, the J end by 4 bases, with 11 bases between. Here the CDR3 reads CASSQVGGIYNEQFF. As DNA, the CDR3 is TGCGCCAGCAGCCAAGTCGGAGGGATTTACAATGAGCAGTTCTTC.

The V and J genes are TRBV2 and TRBJ1-5; weak D call: TRBD1 (5 bases). The CDR3 spans 14 residues. CDR1 and CDR2 from the germline V gene are SNHLY and FYNNEI. Trimming stripped 3 bases from V and 1 base from J, with 7 bases between. The CDR3 protein is CASSEGQSNQPQHF. The CDR3 DNA follows: TGTGCCAGCAGTGAGGGGCAGAGCAATCAGCCCCAGCATTTT.

In nucleotides, the CDR3 is TGTGCCAGCAGCCATTACTCGGGAGCGACCGGGGAGCTGTTTTTT. The encoded protein is CASSHYSGATGELFF. The genes are TRBV27 and TRBJ2-2; D is possibly TRBD2 (6 bases). Germline-derived CDR1 and CDR2 are MNHEY and SMNVEV (reference sequence). This CDR3 is built from 15 residues. The ends were cut back, 6 bases at V and 5 bases at J, with 16 bases in the middle.

V gene TRBV27 combines with J gene TRBJ2-7; TRBD2 aligns across 8 bases. After removal of 0 bases from V and 3 bases from J, the junction contained 13 bases not matched to a gene. The CDR3 is 18 amino acids. Germline-derived CDR1 and CDR2 are MNHEY and SMNVEV (reference sequence). The CDR3 loop is CASSLSRQTGGGHYEQYF. CDR3 bases: TGTGCCAGCAGTTTATCCAGACAGACCGGGGGGGGGCACTACGAGCAGTACTTC.

The J gene is TRBJ2-5, the V gene TRBV5-8; D might be TRBD1 (6 bases). V was clipped by 4 bases and J by 0 bases, with 16 bases between them. Looked up from germline, CDR1 is SGHTS and CDR2 is YDEGEE. The CDR3 runs 16 residues. The CDR3 protein is CASSQTGIIDQETQYF. The CDR3 region has the DNA TGTGCCAGCAGCCAAACAGGGATTATTGACCAAGAGACCCAGTACTTC.

This clone was picked up one time. This chain links TRBV30 with TRBJ2-7, with D maybe TRBD2 (5 bases). The length of the CDR3 is 14 residues. Trimming removed 3 bases from V and 6 bases from J, with 18 bases in between. CDR1 is GTSNPN and CDR2 is SVGIG in the germline V gene (reference sequence). The CDR3 protein is CAWSLGSRGREQYF. The CDR3 nucleotides read TGTGCCTGGAGCCTGGGAAGTCGAGGGCGCGAGCAGTACTTC.

The chain links TRBV7-9 to TRBJ1-1; D uncertain. V was cut by 10 bases and J by 3 bases, with 12 bases left in between. This CDR3 is 12 amino acids long. Germline V gives CDR1 SEHNR, CDR2 FQNEAQ (reference sequence). The CDR3 DNA reads as TGTGCCAACGGAATTATTTACACTGAAGCTTTCTTT. As protein: CANGIIYTEAFF.

Of note for this clone: Different DNA sequences within this sample yield the same CDR3. The chain combines TRBV9 with TRBJ2-7; 9 nucleotides match TRBD1. Per the germline V gene, CDR1 is SGDLS and CDR2 is YYNGEE. The CDR3 extends over 15 amino acids. V dropped 3 bases and J dropped 1; count of bases not matched to a gene: 5. CDR3 nucleotide sequence: TGTGCCAGCAGCGCAGGACAGGGGTCTTCCTACGAGCAGTACTTC. Protein: CASSAGQGSSYEQYF.

The chain carries TRBV11-2 and TRBJ2-4; 9 positions agree with TRBD2. The CDR3 is made up of 16 amino acids. CDR1 is SGHAT, CDR2 FQNNGV, per germline. J lost 5 bases, V lost 3 bases, and 8 bases had no gene match. The CDR3: CASSLSRGGAENIQYF. DNA for the CDR3: TGTGCCAGCAGCTTGTCGCGGGGGGGCGCGGAAAACATTCAGTACTTC.

The chain is built from TRBV28 and TRBJ2-7; a possible D gene is TRBD2 (6 bases). Looked up from germline, CDR1 is MDHEN and CDR2 is SYDVKM. The CDR3 has 13 amino acids. V lost 6 bases and J 6 bases, leaving 15 bases between the germline ends. The DNA of the CDR3 is TGTGCCAGCAGCCAGGGAGGTTGGGGCGAGCAGTACTTC. Residues: CASSQGGWGEQYF.

The CDR3, as DNA: TGTGCCTGGAGTGTATCGTGGGGCGAGCAGTACTTC. Translated, it gives CAWSVSWGEQYF. V and J are TRBV30 and TRBJ2-7; D gene uncertain. V shed 0 bases and J shed 6 bases, with 9 bases lying between them. CDR3 size: 12 residues. Germline V gene data show CDR1 as GTSNPN and CDR2 as SVGIG (reference sequence).

J is TRBJ1-1 and V is TRBV7-9; 9 bases map to TRBD1. V was pared by 1 base and J by 5 bases, with 8 bases of the junction left unmatched. The CDR3 runs to 16 residues. Germline CDR1 and CDR2: SEHNR and FQNEAQ (reference sequence). In DNA form, the CDR3 reads TGTGCCAGCAGCTTAGGAGGGACAGGGATTGGGACTGAAGCTTTCTTT. Amino acid sequence: CASSLGGTGIGTEAFF.

This chain's CDR3 is CACRGQGAHEQYF. The DNA of the CDR3 is TGTGCCTGCCGGGGACAGGGGGCACACGAGCAGTACTTC. The chain couples TRBV28 to TRBJ2-7; 12 nucleotides line up with TRBD1. Looked up from germline, CDR1 is MDHEN and CDR2 is SYDVKM. The CDR3 extends over 13 amino acids. V was clipped by 11 bases and J by 5 bases; unmatched bases: 7.

The gene calls are TRBV5-1 and TRBJ2-3; the D gene is possibly TRBD2 (6 bases). Germline loops: CDR1 SGHRS, CDR2 YFSETQ. The CDR3 is 16 residues long. V lost 3 bases to trimming and J lost 2 bases, with 16 bases between them. CDR3 bases: TGCGCCAGCAGCTCCCAGATCGGGCGGGACACAGATACGCAGTATTTT. Amino acid sequence: CASSSQIGRDTDTQYF.